The clone carrying this T cell receptor (beta chain) occurred many times. Its antigen is as yet unknown. This specimen comes from a study of T-cell memory formation after mild COVID-19. In the study overall: Most TCR clusters belonged to a single donor. Regarding the study as a whole: Clones that contracted from day 15 to 85 were balanced CD4/CD8, while later expanders leaned CD4+. Pre-infection memory harbored some responding clones, suggesting cross-reactive memory joined. The study found contracting CD4+ clones mainly in CM and EM and contracting CD8+ clones in EMRA.

One entry per CDR3 protein, called by TCRdb with MiXCR from the 5' RACE reads. The repertoire consists of under 250,000 distinct CDR3 sequences, with approximately 15% occurring once and the leading ten covering 2.1%. Between the trimmed V and J ends, which lost 6 bases and 7 bases, there was a span of 10 bases. This CDR3 has 12 amino acids. J is TRBJ2-1 and V is TRBV12-3 or TRBV12-4; D call uncertain. This sequence originates from an adult woman who had mild COVID-19 (a few samples of this study predate the infection). Cell type and time point are not known. The sequenced sample consisted of PBMCs or a T cell subset sorted from them (not recorded which). CDR3 bases: TGTGCCAGCAGCTCCCTAGGAAATGAGCAGTTCTTC. Residues: CASSSLGNEQFF.